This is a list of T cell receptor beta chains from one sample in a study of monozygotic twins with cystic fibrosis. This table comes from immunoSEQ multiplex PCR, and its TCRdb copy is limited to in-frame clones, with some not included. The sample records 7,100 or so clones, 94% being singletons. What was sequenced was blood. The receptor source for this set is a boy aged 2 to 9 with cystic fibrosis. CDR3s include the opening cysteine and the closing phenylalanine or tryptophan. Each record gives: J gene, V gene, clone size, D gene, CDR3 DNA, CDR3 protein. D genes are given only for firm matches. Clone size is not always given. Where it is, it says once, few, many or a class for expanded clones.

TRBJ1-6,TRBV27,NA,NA,TGTGCCAGCAGTTTTCAGGGTTTGAATTCACCCCTCCACTTT,CASSFQGLNSPLHF
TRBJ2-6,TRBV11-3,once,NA,TGTGCCAGCAGCTTAGATCAGGGCGGCACCTCTGGGGCCAACGTCCTGACTTTC,CASSLDQGGTSGANVLTF
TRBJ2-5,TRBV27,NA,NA,TGTGCCAGCAGTTTAAGGGGGACCGGAGAAACCCAGTACTTC,CASSLRGTGETQYF
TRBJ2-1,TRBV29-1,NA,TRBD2,TGCAGCGTCGCCAGGACTAGCGGGGGGACAGAGCAGTTCTTC,CSVARTSGGTEQFF
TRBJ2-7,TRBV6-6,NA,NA,TGTGCCAGCAGTTACGGGCTAGGGAGCTCCTACGAGCAGTACTTC,CASSYGLGSSYEQYF
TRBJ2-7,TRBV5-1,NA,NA,TGCGCCAGCTCTTTCGCGGACCTGTACGAGCAGTACTTC,CASSFADLYEQYF
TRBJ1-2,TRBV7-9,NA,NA,TGTGCCAGCAGCACTCACCGGGACAACTATGGCTACACCTTC,CASSTHRDNYGYTF
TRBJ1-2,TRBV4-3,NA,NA,TGCGCCAGCAGCCCTAGAGTTGGGTCCCAAACCTCCTATGGCTACACCTTC,CASSPRVGSQTSYGYTF
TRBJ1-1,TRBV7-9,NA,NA,TGTGCCAGCAGCCCATTGTTAGGTCAGCCGAACACTGAAGCTTTCTTT,CASSPLLGQPNTEAFF
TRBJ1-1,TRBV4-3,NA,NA,TGCGCCAGCAGCCAAGATCACGAGGGGACTGAAGCTTTCTTT,CASSQDHEGTEAFF